One sample yielded the 15 T cell receptor beta chains listed below, sequenced in a study of shared clonotypes between healthy human individuals. Clones were read by immunoSEQ multiplex PCR, and TCRdb kept only the in-frame ones, dropping some. The table has 2 million to 2.5 million clones, 93% seen once. Sequencing used naive CD4+ T cells from PBMCs. Subset here: CD45RA+ positively selected. The receptors here all came from a young man in good health. Some clones in this sample may be carry-over from other donors' samples.

This clone is a singleton in its sample. The rearrangement uses TRBV9 and TRBJ2-3, with 7 bases matching TRBD1. The CDR3 is 14 amino acids. Trimming took 4 bases from V and 6 from J; bases not matched to a gene: 8. Germline V CDR1 and CDR2: SGDLS, YYNGEE. The CDR3 sequence is CASSRQGGGDTQYF. The CDR3 DNA is TGTGCCAGCAGCAGACAGGGCGGTGGGGATACGCAGTATTTT.

The rearrangement links TRBV27 to TRBJ2-7; D is perhaps TRBD2 (5 bases). V gave up 5 bases and J gave up 0 bases, with 11 bases separating them. From germline, CDR1 is MNHEY and CDR2 SMNVEV (reference sequence). The CDR3 runs 14 residues. CDR3 amino acids: CASSRLANSYEQYF. Written as DNA, the CDR3 is TGTGCCAGCAGTAGGCTAGCCAACTCCTACGAGCAGTACTTC.

The chain recombines TRBV28 with TRBJ1-5; weak D call: TRBD1 (6 bases). Germline-derived CDR1 and CDR2 are MDHEN and SYDVKM. V was pared by 4 bases and J by 4 bases, with 17 bases between. The CDR3 runs to 16 residues. In DNA form, the CDR3 reads TGTGCCAGCAGTTCCCTTGAGGGGGGCGGTAATCAGCCCCAGCATTTT. This encodes CASSSLEGGGNQPQHF.

Concerning this clone itself: Other DNA sequences in this specimen translate into the identical CDR3. The chain employs TRBV28 and TRBJ2-3, with TRBD1 matching 8 bases. V was pared by 4 bases and J by 4 bases, with 7 bases of the junction left unmatched. CDR3 size: 15 residues. In germline, CDR1 is MDHEN, CDR2 SYDVKM. The CDR3 DNA is TGTGCCAGCAGTTCCGCAGGGGGCAGGGCAGATACGCAGTATTTT. It translates to CASSSAGGRADTQYF.

V usage is TRBV28 and J usage is TRBJ1-4; possible D gene TRBD1, 6 bases. This CDR3 spans 14 amino acids. V lost 5 bases, J lost 3 bases, and 10 bases lay in between. CDR1 and CDR2 from the germline V gene are MDHEN and SYDVKM. CDR3 nucleotide sequence: TGTGCCAGCAGTGGGGGGGCATCTAATGAAAAACTGTTTTTT. Translated, it gives CASSGGASNEKLFF.

The chain couples TRBV4-3 to TRBJ1-4, with unresolved D. The CDR3 is 12 residues long. Germline V gene sequence: CDR1 LGHNA, CDR2 YSLEER. V lost 1 base and J lost 7, with 4 bases in between. The CDR3 is CASSQVPEKLFF. CDR3 bases: TGCGCCAGCAGCCAAGTGCCTGAAAAACTGTTTTTT.

The J gene is TRBJ1-1, the V gene TRBV5-6; D perhaps matches TRBD1 (6 bases). Trimming removed 3 bases at V and 4 bases at J, with 13 bases between. Germline assignment: CDR1 SGHDT and CDR2 YYEEEE. The CDR3 is 14 amino acids. This CDR3 reads CASSWNRVGTEAFF. As DNA, the CDR3 is TGTGCCAGCAGCTGGAACAGGGTAGGCACTGAAGCTTTCTTT.

This rearrangement joins TRBV25-1 to TRBJ2-5; possibly TRBD1 for D (6 bases). The V end was cut by 4 bases, the J end by 4 bases, with 16 bases between. The CDR3 extends over 15 amino acids. Germline lookup yields CDR1 MGHDK and CDR2 SYGVNS. CDR3 protein: CASSARMGAGETQYF. CDR3 DNA: TGTGCCAGCAGTGCCAGGATGGGGGCGGGAGAGACCCAGTACTTC.

The chain is built from TRBV5-1 and TRBJ2-1; 8 bases match TRBD2. Trimming removed 3 bases from V and 6 bases from J; junction bases left unmatched: 14. There are 17 residues in the CDR3. From germline, CDR1 is SGHRS and CDR2 YFSETQ. The CDR3, as DNA: TGCGCCAGCAGCTCCCTAGGGGCGGGAGGAATTGGCAATGAGCAGTTCTTC. Translating gives CASSSLGAGGIGNEQFF.

The rearrangement links TRBV19 to TRBJ1-2; 7 bases fit TRBD1. With V trimmed by 5 bases and J by 2 bases, 5 bases remained unmatched. Per germline, CDR1 LNHDA and CDR2 SQIVND (reference sequence). The CDR3 consists of 14 residues. This CDR3 reads CASSQGELNYGYTF. CDR3 nucleotide sequence: TGTGCCAGTAGTCAGGGGGAGTTGAACTATGGCTACACCTTC.

This rearrangement joins TRBV18 to TRBJ1-1; tentative D call: TRBD1 (6 bases). With 4 bases removed from V and 2 bases from J, the gap between germline ends came to 14 bases. Germline values: CDR1 KGHSH, CDR2 LQKENI. The CDR3 loop spans 15 amino acids. The CDR3 region is CASSRGGSTNTEAFF. In DNA form, the CDR3 reads TGTGCCAGCTCACGGGGGGGCAGTACCAACACTGAAGCTTTCTTT.

V gene TRBV13 combines with J gene TRBJ2-2; D may match TRBD1 or TRBD2 (5 bases each). CDR3 length equals 13 residues. V was pared by 4 bases and J by 5 bases, with 8 bases between. Germline-derived CDR1 and CDR2 are PRHDT and FYEKMQ (reference sequence). This chain's CDR3 is CASSSGRTGELFF. CDR3 nucleotide sequence: TGTGCCAGCAGCTCGGGACGGACCGGGGAGCTGTTTTTT.

The chain couples TRBV10-2 to TRBJ1-5; D uncertain. Trimming cost V 6 bases and J 4 bases, with 7 bases left between them. Germline V CDR1 and CDR2: WSHSY, SAAADI. This CDR3 region has 12 residues. CDR3 protein: CASRRENQPQHF. Here the CDR3 DNA reads TGCGCCAGCAGACGGGAGAATCAGCCCCAGCATTTT.

Remarks on this clone: This sample includes further DNA sequences coding for the same CDR3. This sequence joins TRBV6-1 and TRBJ2-3, with D possibly TRBD1 on 5 matching bases. Germline V gives CDR1 MNHNS, CDR2 SASEGT. The CDR3 is 13 amino acids. V lost 3 bases and J 4 bases, leaving 8 bases between the germline ends. CDR3 sequence: CASSDRGADTQYF. Here the CDR3 DNA reads TGTGCCAGCAGTGATAGGGGCGCAGATACGCAGTATTTT.

The chain links TRBV5-4 to TRBJ2-7; 10 positions match TRBD2. V was clipped by 3 bases and J by 2 bases; unmatched bases: 2. The V gene's germline CDR1 is SGHNT and CDR2 YYREEE (reference sequence). This CDR3 is 14 amino acids long. The CDR3, as DNA: TGTGCCAGCAGCTCTAGCGGGAGCGCCTACGAGCAGTACTTC. The encoded protein is CASSSSGSAYEQYF. The complete variable domain, with remaining parts taken from reference TRBV5-4 and TRBJ2-7, reads ETGVTQSPTHLIKTRGQQVTLRCSSQSGHNTVSWYQQALGQGPQFIFQYYREEENGRGNFPPRFSGLQFPNYSSELNVNALELDDSALYLCASSSSGSAYEQYFGPGTRLTVT.